Each of the 29 T cell receptor beta chains below was sequenced from the same sample in a study of response to subunit inactivated influenza vaccine. In TCRdb, the RT-PCR reads were re-called with MiXCR into one record per CDR3 protein. The repertoire has hundreds of thousands of distinct CDR3 sequences, over 9% of them found once; the top ten carry approximately 11%. The sample also formed part of further work on T cells expressing NK-cell markers. That paper states: Template switching by 5'RACE with UMIs generated the TCR beta cDNA.

Material: PBMCs from blood, obtained on the day of vaccination. These receptors all come from a man aged 45 to 65 who received an inactivated influenza vaccine.

The chain employs TRBV7-6 and TRBJ2-1, with 7 bases matching TRBD2. The CDR3 length is 16 residues. V trimming: 5 bases; J trimming: 0 bases; junction bases outside the gene matches: 7. Germline V CDR1 and CDR2: SGHVS, FNYEAQ. CDR3 amino acids: CASSNPLASSYNEQFF. CDR3 bases: TGTGCCAGCAGCAATCCACTAGCGAGCTCCTACAATGAGCAGTTCTTC.

The chain couples TRBV9 to TRBJ2-3, with D perhaps matching TRBD2 (6 bases). V was trimmed by 0 bases and J by 5 bases, leaving 10 bases between them. The germline V gene encodes CDR1 SGDLS and CDR2 YYNGEE. The length of the CDR3 is 14 residues. The CDR3 reads CASSVDGRVDTQYF. The CDR3, as DNA: TGTGCCAGCAGCGTAGACGGGAGAGTAGATACGCAGTATTTT. The variable domain in full, completed from reference TRBV9 and TRBJ2-3, reads DSGVTQTPKHLITATGQRVTLRCSPRSGDLSVYWYQQSLDQGLQFLIQYYNGEERAKGNILERFSAQQFPDLHSELNLSSLELGDSALYFCASSVDGRVDTQYFGPGTRLTVL.

This clonotype was counted between two and nine times. This chain connects TRBV6-2 or TRBV6-3 to TRBJ2-2; maybe TRBD1 (5 bases). Germline V CDR1 and CDR2: MNHEY, SVGEGT. This CDR3 contains 15 residues. Trimming pared 2 bases from V and 1 base from J, leaving 8 bases between. The CDR3 region has the DNA TGTGCCAGCAGTTACCCAGGGATGAACACCGGGGAGCTGTTTTTT. This gives the protein CASSYPGMNTGELFF.

The chain is built from TRBV4-1 and TRBJ2-1; D not resolved. The CDR3 has 13 residues. V was trimmed by 5 bases and J by 14 bases, leaving 19 bases between them. Germline-derived CDR1 and CDR2 are MGHRA and YSYEKL. For the CDR3, the DNA is TGCGCCAGCAGCGTTCGTGGTTCGGCCCGCGAGTTCTTC. Translating gives CASSVRGSAREFF.

This clonotype was seen many times. This chain connects TRBV12-3 or TRBV12-4 to TRBJ2-4; D might be TRBD1 (5 bases). Trimming pared 4 bases from V and 13 bases from J, leaving 17 bases between. The CDR3 loop spans 13 amino acids. The CDR3 here is CASSSLTTEIQYF. The CDR3 DNA follows: TGTGCCAGCAGTTCCCTAACGACAGAAATACAGTACTTC.

This clonotype was seen a few times. V and J are TRBV9 and TRBJ2-3, with D unclear. From germline, CDR1 is SGDLS and CDR2 YYNGEE. The CDR3 extends over 14 amino acids. Between the trimmed V and J ends, which lost 1 base and 0 bases, there was a span of 6 bases. In DNA, the CDR3 is TGTGCCAGCAGCGTATTTACTAGCACAGATACGCAGTATTTT. This gives the protein CASSVFTSTDTQYF.

J is TRBJ2-4 and V is TRBV19; D is unclear. Looked up from germline, CDR1 is LNHDA and CDR2 is SQIVND (reference sequence). CDR3 length: 15 amino acids. The ends were cut back, 5 bases at V and 1 base at J, with 12 bases in the middle. CDR3 sequence: CASSPQRGAKNIQYF. CDR3 bases: TGTGCCAGTAGTCCCCAGCGTGGGGCCAAAAACATTCAGTACTTC.

The V gene is TRBV11-2, the J gene TRBJ2-1; D is tentatively TRBD1 or TRBD2 (5 bases each). The CDR3 is 16 amino acids. The V gene lost 1 base and the J gene lost 0 bases, with 10 bases spanning the gap. The germline gives CDR1 SGHAT, CDR2 FQNNGV. Here the CDR3 reads CASSLVPGPSYNEQFF. The CDR3 bases are TGTGCCAGCAGCTTAGTACCGGGGCCCTCCTACAATGAGCAGTTCTTC.

This clonotype was picked up many times. The chain carries TRBV20-1 and TRBJ2-7, with 8 nucleotides matching TRBD2. In germline, CDR1 is DFQATT, CDR2 SNEGSKA (reference sequence). Trimming took 5 bases from V and 6 from J; bases not matched to a gene: 12. This CDR3 is 14 amino acids long. CDR3 protein: CSASGGADVGEQYF. The DNA for the CDR3 is TGCAGTGCTTCCGGGGGGGCGGACGTAGGCGAGCAGTACTTC.

The table lists this clonotype with a few counts. This chain's CDR3 is CASSPGRDTKTYNEQFF. The DNA for the CDR3 is TGTGCCAGCTCACCGGGCCGGGACACTAAAACCTACAATGAGCAGTTCTTC. The chain couples TRBV18 to TRBJ2-1; perhaps TRBD1 as D (6 bases). CDR3 length: 17 residues. The germline V gene has CDR1 KGHSH and CDR2 LQKENI. Trimming took off 3 bases at V and 2 bases at J, with 17 bases between the two ends.

In this sample, this clonotype turned up a few times. The chain couples TRBV5-1 to TRBJ2-3; 7 bases map to TRBD1. Germline CDR1 reads SGHRS; CDR2 reads YFSETQ. With V trimmed by 4 bases and J by 5 bases, 7 bases remained unmatched. The CDR3 has 14 amino acids. This CDR3 reads CASSDREIGDTQYF. CDR3 nucleotide sequence: TGCGCCAGCAGCGACAGGGAAATTGGAGATACGCAGTATTTT.

This clonotype was counted ten times or more. J is TRBJ1-2 and V is TRBV12-3 or TRBV12-4; D is uncertain. Between the trimmed V and J ends, which lost 7 bases and 2 bases, there was a span of 11 bases. This CDR3 spans 13 amino acids. The CDR3 DNA sequence: TGTGCCAGCACTCAACGGCGGAACTATGGCTACACCTTC. Translated, it gives CASTQRRNYGYTF.

This clonotype was found a few times. The chain couples TRBV12-3 or TRBV12-4 to TRBJ1-6, with D uncertain. Trimming shortened V by 8 bases and J by 6 bases, and 11 bases separated the two germline ends. The CDR3 is made up of 13 amino acids. The CDR3 region is CASLRAANSPLHF. The CDR3 DNA sequence: TGTGCCAGCCTCCGGGCAGCTAATTCACCCCTCCACTTT.

The chain employs TRBV7-6 and TRBJ1-5, with a weak D call TRBD1 (5 bases). Germline CDR1 SGHVS, CDR2 FNYEAQ. CDR3 length equals 13 residues. The V gene lost 5 bases and the J gene lost 8 bases, with 13 bases spanning the gap. The CDR3 loop is CASSADTIEPQHF. The CDR3 DNA reads TGTGCCAGCAGCGCGGACACCATCGAGCCCCAGCATTTT.

This clonotype has just a few counts. The chain joins TRBV20-1 to TRBJ1-2; TRBD1 is a possible D gene (6 bases). The CDR3 runs 13 residues. Deletions cut 0 bases from V and 2 bases from J, with 7 bases between. Germline values: CDR1 DFQATT, CDR2 SNEGSKA (reference sequence). This CDR3 reads CSARDGQNYGYTF. In DNA, the CDR3 is TGCAGTGCTAGAGATGGACAGAACTATGGCTACACCTTC.

This chain connects TRBV29-1 to TRBJ2-1; maybe TRBD1 (6 bases). This CDR3 contains 13 residues. Germline loops: CDR1 SQVTM, CDR2 ANQGSEA. V was shortened by 7 bases and J by 5 bases, with 15 bases between the two germline ends. CDR3 coding DNA: TGCAGCGCCCAACCTGGGACAAACAATGAGCAGTTCTTC. As protein: CSAQPGTNNEQFF.

This clonotype occurred a few times. The chain recombines TRBV7-8 with TRBJ1-6; no firm D call. Between the trimmed V and J ends, which lost 3 bases and 0 bases, there was a span of 9 bases. The CDR3 sequence is 16 residues long. The germline V gene has CDR1 SGHVS and CDR2 FQNEAQ. The CDR3 spells CASSFRASSYNSPLHF. The CDR3 region has the DNA TGTGCCAGCAGCTTTAGGGCCAGCTCCTATAATTCACCCCTCCACTTT. Looking up the rest from reference TRBV7-8 and TRBJ1-6 gives the full variable domain: GAGVSQSPRYKVAKRGQDVALRCDPISGHVSLFWYQQALGQGPEFLTYFQNEAQLDKSGLPSDRFFAERPEGSVSTLKIQRTQQEDSAVYLCASSFRASSYNSPLHFGNGTRLTVT.

This clonotype was seen repeatedly, ten times or more. The chain is built from TRBV6-2 or TRBV6-3 and TRBJ2-7; D unclear. In germline, CDR1 is MNHEY, CDR2 SVGEGT. Trimming took 6 bases from V and 3 from J, leaving 9 bases between them. CDR3 length: 12 amino acids. The CDR3: CASRRNHYEQYF. The CDR3 DNA reads as TGTGCCAGCAGACGGAATCACTACGAGCAGTACTTC.

Concerning this clonotype: One end of the junction is discordant with germline, which a read error may explain. This chain joins TRBV5-6 and TRBJ1-4; 9 bases line up with TRBD1. This CDR3 contains 14 residues. Germline CDR1 SGHDT, CDR2 YYEEEE. The CDR3 DNA sequence: TGTGCCAGCAGCTCCGGGACAGGGTATGAAAAACTATTTTTT. Translation: CASSSGTGYEKLFF.

This chain connects TRBV30 to TRBJ1-1, with D unclear. The CDR3 spans 13 residues. CDR1 and CDR2 from the germline V gene are GTSNPN and SVGIG (reference sequence). V gave up 5 bases and J gave up 0 bases, with 10 bases separating them. The DNA for the CDR3 is TGTGCCTGGGCGACAAGAATGAACACTGAAGCTTTCTTT. This encodes CAWATRMNTEAFF. Full variable domain (remainder filled in from reference TRBV30 and TRBJ1-1): SQTIHQWPATLVQPVGSPLSLECTVEGTSNPNLYWYRQAAGRGLQLLFYSVGIGQISSEVPQNLSASRPQDRQFILSSKKLLLSDSGFYLCAWATRMNTEAFFGQGTRLTVV.

The J gene is TRBJ1-1, the V gene TRBV19; possible D gene TRBD1, 6 bases. The CDR3 spans 12 residues. Trimming cost V 9 bases and J 4 bases, with 12 bases left between them. The V gene's germline CDR1 is LNHDA and CDR2 SQIVND (reference sequence). The DNA of the CDR3 is TGTGCCAGCACCGACAGGACCACTGAAGCTTTCTTT. Amino acid sequence: CASTDRTTEAFF. Complete variable domain (other parts from reference TRBV19 and TRBJ1-1): DGGITQSPKYLFRKEGQNVTLSCEQNLNHDAMYWYRQDPGQGLRLIYYSQIVNDFQKGDIAEGYSVSREKKESFPLTVTSAQKNPTAFYLCASTDRTTEAFFGQGTRLTVV.

The chain joins TRBV7-2 to TRBJ2-7; D could derive from TRBD1 or TRBD2 (5 bases each). This CDR3 spans 14 amino acids. Germline V gene lookup returns CDR1 SGHTA and CDR2 FQGNSA. Trimming pared 4 bases from V and 4 bases from J, leaving 14 bases between. The CDR3 sequence is CASSSRGDPYEQYF. In DNA, the CDR3 is TGTGCCAGCAGCTCGAGGGGAGATCCGTACGAGCAGTACTTC.

J is TRBJ2-2 and V is TRBV4-2; TRBD2 is a possible D gene (7 bases). The V gene lost 4 bases and the J gene lost 5 bases, with 23 bases spanning the gap. From germline, CDR1 is LGHNA and CDR2 YNFKEQ. CDR3 length: 18 amino acids. The CDR3 region has the DNA TGTGCCAGCAGCCCGGGAGGTTTTGGACACAGGGCTACCGGGGAGCTGTTTTTT. It encodes CASSPGGFGHRATGELFF.

With regard to this clonotype: A much bigger clone sits one base away, suggesting this may be a read error. CDR3 in DNA: TGTGCCAGCAGGGACTCGGGACTGAGCTCCTACAATGAGCAGTTCTTC. As protein: CASRDSGLSSYNEQFF. This chain links TRBV12-3 or TRBV12-4 with TRBJ2-1; D might be TRBD2 (6 bases). Trimming stripped 6 bases from V and 0 bases from J, with 15 bases between. The CDR3 is 16 amino acids.

The CDR3 DNA reads as TGTGCCAGCAGTGCCTACCAGGCGCACACCGGGGAGCTGTTTTTT. Translating gives CASSAYQAHTGELFF. V is TRBV25-1 and J is TRBJ2-2; D is unresolved. The CDR3 totals 15 residues. Germline V lookup: CDR1 MGHDK, CDR2 SYGVNS. The ends were cut back, 4 bases at V and 3 bases at J, with 12 bases in the middle. The whole variable domain, remainder taken from reference TRBV25-1 and TRBJ2-2, is EADIYQTPRYLVIGTGKKITLECSQTMGHDKMYWYQQDPGMELHLIHYSYGVNSTEKGDLSSESTVSRIRTEHFPLTLESARPSHTSQYLCASSAYQAHTGELFFGEGSRLTVL.

V gene TRBV12-3 or TRBV12-4 combines with J gene TRBJ2-1, with 9 bases that match TRBD2. The junction had 16 bases not matched to a gene; V was cut back by 10 bases and J by 9 bases. There are 15 residues in the CDR3. The CDR3 region has the DNA TGTGCCACCACTGCAGCTCGCGGGGGGGCCGCTGAGCAGTTCTTC. This codes for CATTAARGGAAEQFF.

This clonotype was detected many times. The chain employs TRBV3-1 and TRBJ1-5; no firm D call. Germline CDR1 and CDR2: LGHDT and YNNKEL (reference sequence). Trimming took off 1 base at V and 5 bases at J, with 3 bases between the two ends. The CDR3 is 12 residues long. DNA of the CDR3: TGTGCCAGCAGCCAAGGGTATCAGCCCCAGCATTTT. As protein: CASSQGYQPQHF.

There are a few counts of this clonotype. The V and J genes are TRBV7-9 and TRBJ2-5; D is unresolved. V lost 5 bases, J lost 4 bases, and 11 bases lay in between. The germline V gene encodes CDR1 SEHNR and CDR2 FQNEAQ (reference sequence). The CDR3 loop spans 13 amino acids. The CDR3 is CASSNKPSETQYF. The CDR3 nucleotides read TGTGCCAGCAGCAACAAACCCTCAGAGACCCAGTACTTC.

The rearrangement joins TRBV7-2 to TRBJ2-3; a weak D match, TRBD1 (6 bases). Per germline, CDR1 SGHTA and CDR2 FQGNSA. The CDR3 loop spans 15 amino acids. Trimming cost V 2 bases and J 5 bases, with 14 bases left between them. The DNA of the CDR3 is TGTGCCAGCAGCTTACAGGGGTTGGTAGGAGATACGCAGTATTTT. Its translation is CASSLQGLVGDTQYF.